This entry lists 14 T cell receptor beta chains sequenced from one sample in a study of identifying expanded T cells in peripheral blood. Sequencing used immunoSEQ multiplex PCR; TCRdb keeps in-frame clones, though not all of them. The sample gives tens of thousands of clones, 84% of which show up once; about 19% is in the top ten. The sequenced sample was blood. Every receptor here comes from a person aged 18-70 years in good health.

The chain couples TRBV5-8 to TRBJ1-1, with D hard to call. The germline V and J ends were trimmed by 1 base and 0 bases, with 7 bases remaining between them. Germline V gene data show CDR1 as SGHTS and CDR2 as YDEGEE. The CDR3 runs 14 residues. CDR3 in DNA: TGTGCCAGCAGCTTGAACGACATGAACACTGAAGCTTTCTTT. Its translation: CASSLNDMNTEAFF.

In this sample, this clone turned up a few times. V is TRBV10-3 and J is TRBJ1-2; no clear D. CDR3 length equals 15 residues. The germline V and J ends were trimmed by 3 bases and 2 bases, with 13 bases remaining between them. Germline CDR1 is ENHRY and CDR2 is SYGVKD. Here the CDR3 reads CAISDQVFSNYGYTF. The DNA of the CDR3 is TGTGCCATCAGTGACCAAGTCTTCTCAAACTATGGCTACACCTTC.

The chain joins TRBV7-2 to TRBJ2-7; TRBD2 aligns across 8 bases. V lost 1 base, J lost 5 bases, and 10 bases stayed unmatched. This CDR3 is 16 amino acids long. Germline V gene data show CDR1 as SGHTA and CDR2 as FQGNSA. The CDR3 region is CASSLVFSGITNEQYF. Written as DNA, the CDR3 is TGTGCCAGCAGCTTAGTCTTTAGCGGGATTACAAACGAGCAGTACTTC.

The genes are TRBV5-1 and TRBJ1-3, with a tentative D call TRBD1 (6 bases). The length of the CDR3 is 16 residues. Trimming removed 5 bases from V and 0 bases from J, with 15 bases in between. Germline loops: CDR1 SGHRS, CDR2 YFSETQ. The CDR3 DNA follows: TGCGCCAGCAGTTCCGGGACATCGCCCTCTGGAAACACCATATATTTT. It codes for CASSSGTSPSGNTIYF.

This chain joins TRBV7-9 and TRBJ2-7, with 8 bases matching TRBD2. Germline CDR1 reads SEHNR; CDR2 reads FQNEAQ (reference sequence). V lost 5 bases to trimming and J lost 3 bases; unmatched junction nucleotides: 9. The CDR3 is made up of 15 amino acids. CDR3 protein: CASSPSAGAGYEQYF. CDR3 bases: TGTGCCAGCAGCCCATCAGCGGGGGCTGGCTACGAGCAGTACTTC. Full variable domain (missing parts from reference TRBV7-9 and TRBJ2-7): DTGVSQNPRHKITKRGQNVTFRCDPISEHNRLYWYRQTLGQGPEFLTYFQNEAQLEKSRLLSDRFSAERPKGSFSTLEIQRTEQGDSAMYLCASSPSAGAGYEQYFGPGTRLTVT.

The V and J genes are TRBV19 and TRBJ2-1; unclear D gene. This CDR3 comprises 13 residues. Trimming took 1 base from V and 5 from J, leaving 6 bases between them. The V gene's germline CDR1 is LNHDA and CDR2 SQIVND (reference sequence). In nucleotides, the CDR3 is TGTGCCAGTAGTATAGGGACCAACAATGAGCAGTTCTTC. It codes for CASSIGTNNEQFF.

This chain uses TRBV2 with TRBJ2-5; D might be TRBD1 or TRBD2, each matching 5 bases. V was trimmed by 6 bases and J by 5 bases, leaving 22 bases between them. This CDR3 is built from 16 residues. The germline V gene encodes CDR1 SNHLY and CDR2 FYNNEI. CDR3 DNA: TGTGCCAGCAGCGCCGACCGGGACGTCATCACGGAGACCCAGTACTTC. It translates to CASSADRDVITETQYF.

The chain has TRBV5-8 and TRBJ2-4; D remains unclear. Trimming pared 0 bases from V and 0 bases from J, leaving 13 bases between. CDR1 SGHTS and CDR2 YDEGEE come from the germline V gene. This CDR3 has 17 residues. CDR3 DNA: TGTGCCAGCAGCTTGGTGGTTTACGGCAGAGCCAAAAACATTCAGTACTTC. The encoded protein is CASSLVVYGRAKNIQYF.

The genes are TRBV19 and TRBJ2-6; the D is unclear. Germline-derived CDR1 and CDR2 are LNHDA and SQIVND (reference sequence). The CDR3 consists of 14 residues. V shed 5 bases and J shed 0 bases, with 5 bases lying between them. The chain's CDR3 is CASSSLSGANVLTF. The CDR3 DNA reads as TGTGCCAGTAGTTCCCTCTCTGGGGCCAACGTCCTGACTTTC.

The chain uses TRBV11-2 and TRBJ2-1; 10 nucleotides agree with TRBD1. This CDR3 region has 15 residues. Germline CDR1 reads SGHAT; CDR2 reads FQNNGV. V lost 1 base, J lost 5 bases, and 2 bases stayed unmatched. The CDR3 nucleotides read TGTGCCAGCAGCTTAGGACAGGGGGCTAACAATGAGCAGTTCTTC. Translating it yields CASSLGQGANNEQFF.

Worth noting for this clone: Other nucleotide sequences in the sample specify the same CDR3. V gene TRBV30 combines with J gene TRBJ1-3; D gene unclear. This CDR3 region has 15 residues. Germline V CDR1 and CDR2: GTSNPN, SVGIG (reference sequence). Trimming shortened V by 0 bases and J by 0 bases, and 9 bases separated the two germline ends. Here the CDR3 reads CAWSVGVFSGNTIYF. CDR3 in DNA: TGTGCCTGGAGTGTAGGAGTTTTCTCTGGAAACACCATATATTTT.

With respect to this clone: A junction boundary mismatches the germline segment, possibly from a read error. V usage is TRBV13 and J usage is TRBJ1-2, with D perhaps matching TRBD1 (5 bases). The CDR3 has 13 residues. Germline CDR1 reads PRHDT; CDR2 reads FYEKMQ (reference sequence). CDR3 DNA: TGTGCCAGCAGCCTAGGGGCGCTCTATGGCTACACCTTC. It codes for CASSLGALYGYTF.

The chain has TRBV4-1 and TRBJ2-2; weak D call: TRBD1 (5 bases). The CDR3 length is 13 residues. CDR1 is MGHRA, CDR2 YSYEKL, per germline. With 2 bases removed from V and 6 bases from J, the gap between germline ends came to 7 bases. The CDR3: CASSQPGSGELFF. The CDR3 DNA reads TGCGCCAGCAGCCAACCAGGGTCCGGGGAGCTGTTTTTT.

A few counts support this clone. The J gene is TRBJ2-2, the V gene TRBV2, with 16 bases identical to TRBD2. Germline assignment: CDR1 SNHLY and CDR2 FYNNEI. This CDR3 is built from 16 residues. V shed 5 bases and J 6 bases; nucleotides not matched to a gene: 3. CDR3 in DNA: TGTGCCAGCAGTCTGGGACTAGCGGGAGGGCCCGGGGAGCTGTTTTTT. It yields the protein CASSLGLAGGPGELFF.